This TCR beta chain was identified during a study of human T cells and chemical hapten exposure. Study overall: Reading of the patch tests, which applied 0.01% DPC to the upper back, occurred at 6 days. Points from the study as a whole: TCRs above 1 in 1000 frequency did not change with DPC sensitization.

TCRdb analysed the RACE reads with MiXCR anew, one entry per CDR3 protein. The sample contains more than 250,000 distinct CDR3 sequences, approximately 8.6% of which appear only once. The sample holds a few counts of this clonotype. The antigen remains unidentified. The time point was: pre-sensitization, week 0. The treatment: therapeutic diphenylcyclopropenone sensitization with weekly scalp DPC. J lost 2 bases, V lost 1 base, and 4 bases had no gene match. Per germline, CDR1 SGHTA and CDR2 FQGNSA. This CDR3 spans 16 amino acids. The chain uses TRBV7-2 and TRBJ2-5, with TRBD1 identical over 10 bases. The source material was whole blood, sampled in connection with sensitization to the hapten diphenylcyclopropenone (DPC). The clonotype was recovered from a middle-aged woman with alopecia areata. Some clones in this sample may be carry-over from other donors' samples. The CDR3 DNA is TGTGCCAGCAGCTTAGGACAGGGGGCAGGACAAGAGACCCAGTACTTC. This gives the protein CASSLGQGAGQETQYF.